Listed here are 22 T cell receptor beta chains from one sample, sequenced in a study of vaccination and CD4 T cells after COVID-19. The treatment: approximately 10-day PBMC culture with coronavirus spike peptide pools or control peptides (ViraFEST assay). Cultured CD4+ T-cell DNA underwent Oncomine TCR Beta short-read sequencing. In TCRdb, the PCR reads were re-called with MiXCR into one record per CDR3 protein. This sample has tens of thousands of distinct CDR3 sequences, with 55% to 65% found just once. No antigen has been identified for these receptors. The source was CD4+ T cells from blood, cultured in vitro, collected before SARS-CoV-2 vaccination. The origin of the receptors is a human donor who received a COVID-19 vaccine.

This clonotype showed up just once. The chain carries TRBV30 and TRBJ2-6; TRBD1 is a possible D gene (6 bases). The germline gives CDR1 GTSNPN, CDR2 SVGIG (reference sequence). V was cut by 0 bases and J by 4 bases, with 16 bases left in between. The CDR3 sequence is 17 residues long. CDR3 residues: CAWSVPRGSEGANVLTF. As DNA, the CDR3 is TGTGCCTGGAGTGTCCCCAGGGGTTCCGAGGGGGCCAACGTCCTGACTTTC.

The chain joins TRBV7-8 to TRBJ1-2, with D possibly matching TRBD1 (5 bases). This CDR3 contains 14 residues. The V gene lost 3 bases and the J gene lost 8 bases, with 16 bases spanning the gap. Germline V lookup: CDR1 SGHVS, CDR2 FQNEAQ. The CDR3 protein is CASSLARGWGGYTF. Here the CDR3 DNA reads TGTGCCAGCAGCTTGGCGCGAGGGTGGGGGGGCTACACCTTC.

This clonotype was recorded once. This rearrangement joins TRBV6-1 to TRBJ2-7, with D perhaps TRBD2 (7 bases). The CDR3 is 17 residues long. The germline V gene encodes CDR1 MNHNS and CDR2 SASEGT. V was clipped by 1 base and J by 3 bases, with 19 bases between them. The CDR3 loop reads CASSEEGRGAWIYEQYF. The CDR3 region has the DNA TGTGCCAGCAGTGAAGAGGGGAGGGGGGCCTGGATCTACGAGCAGTACTTC.

This chain links TRBV12-3 or TRBV12-4 with TRBJ2-3, with 9 bases fitting TRBD2. This CDR3 comprises 16 residues. J gave up 0 bases and V 4 bases, and 5 bases lay outside the gene matches. This CDR3 is CASSYSAGGSTDTQYF. CDR3 nucleotides: TGTGCCAGCAGTTATTCTGCGGGGGGGAGCACAGATACGCAGTATTTT.

The V gene is TRBV19, the J gene TRBJ2-7; D gene ambiguous. V lost 4 bases to trimming and J lost 2 bases, with 9 bases between them. Germline V gene sequence: CDR1 LNHDA, CDR2 SQIVND (reference sequence). This CDR3 has 13 residues. The CDR3 loop reads CASSTPGTYEQYF. CDR3 in DNA: TGTGCCAGTAGTACCCCCGGAACCTACGAGCAGTACTTC.

The chain joins TRBV2 to TRBJ1-2; D is undetermined. Trimming stripped 3 bases from V and 2 bases from J, with 16 bases between. This CDR3 contains 16 residues. From germline, CDR1 is SNHLY and CDR2 FYNNEI. CDR3 amino acids: CASSDRAGVGNYGYTF. Here the CDR3 DNA reads TGTGCCAGCAGTGATCGGGCTGGGGTGGGGAACTATGGCTACACCTTC.

This clonotype was observed a handful of times. The CDR3 DNA sequence: TGTGCCAGCAGCAGGCAAGAGACCCAGTACTTC. This gives the protein CASSRQETQYF. This chain connects TRBV6-1 to TRBJ2-5; D not certain. The CDR3 loop spans 11 amino acids. From germline, CDR1 is MNHNS and CDR2 SASEGT. Between the trimmed V and J ends, which lost 6 bases and 2 bases, there was a span of 4 bases.

The chain recombines TRBV20-1 with TRBJ1-2, with D possibly TRBD1 on 5 matching bases. Trimming stripped 5 bases from V and 3 bases from J, with 10 bases between. CDR3 length: 12 amino acids. Germline lookup yields CDR1 DFQATT and CDR2 SNEGSKA (reference sequence). CDR3 in amino acids: CSALGPDYGYTF. CDR3 nucleotide sequence: TGCAGTGCTCTGGGACCGGACTATGGCTACACCTTC.

CDR3: CASSDRGTDYEQYF. CDR3 nucleotides: TGTGCCAGCAGCGATCGCGGGACAGACTACGAGCAGTACTTC. The chain is built from TRBV7-2 and TRBJ2-7, with TRBD1 as a possible D gene (7 bases). The ends were cut back, 5 bases at V and 3 bases at J, with 14 bases in the middle. This CDR3 is 14 amino acids long. In germline, CDR1 is SGHTA, CDR2 FQGNSA.

This clonotype was seen more than once but under ten times. This sequence joins TRBV27 and TRBJ1-1; 7 positions agree with TRBD1. The ends lost 5 bases at V and 3 bases at J; junction bases unmatched: 3. CDR1 MNHEY and CDR2 SMNVEV come from the germline V gene (reference sequence). The length of the CDR3 is 13 residues. The DNA of the CDR3 is TGTGCCAGCAGTCGTCAGGGGGACACTGAAGCTTTCTTT. It translates to CASSRQGDTEAFF.

The chain is built from TRBV2 and TRBJ2-1; possible D gene TRBD1, 5 bases. The CDR3 is 14 amino acids. CDR1 and CDR2 (germline): SNHLY, FYNNEI. The V gene lost 6 bases and the J gene lost 3 bases, with 12 bases spanning the gap. The CDR3 sequence is CASRQGGVYNEQFF. CDR3 sequence (DNA): TGTGCCAGCAGGCAGGGCGGTGTCTACAATGAGCAGTTCTTC.

This chain links TRBV7-2 with TRBJ1-1; D unclear. V was clipped by 2 bases and J by 11 bases, with 9 bases between them. Germline V lookup: CDR1 SGHTA, CDR2 FQGNSA. CDR3 size: 11 residues. The DNA for the CDR3 is TGTGCCAGCAGCTTAATAGGATCGGCTTTCTTT. Translation gives CASSLIGSAFF.

The gene calls are TRBV21-1 and TRBJ1-5. TRBV21-1 has pseudogene status. This CDR3 contains 16 residues. The CDR3 nucleotides read TGTGCCAGCAGCAAAGGACTGGCAGCGAGCAATCAGCCCCAGCATTTT. Amino acids: CASSKGLAASNQPQHF.

The chain joins TRBV2 to TRBJ2-2, with 10 bases lining up with TRBD1. The CDR3 consists of 15 residues. V gave up 6 bases and J gave up 3 bases; unmatched junction bases: 4. CDR1 SNHLY and CDR2 FYNNEI come from the germline V gene. The CDR3 spells CASSPTGGDTGELFF. CDR3 nucleotide sequence: TGTGCCAGCAGCCCGACAGGGGGCGACACCGGGGAGCTGTTTTTT.

This rearrangement joins TRBV10-1 to TRBJ2-1, with 13 bases aligning to TRBD2. J was trimmed by 13 bases and V by 0 bases; bases with no gene match: 9. The CDR3 runs to 16 residues. The germline V gene has CDR1 WNHNN and CDR2 SYGVQD (reference sequence). This chain's CDR3 is CASSESGTSGALRQFF. As DNA, the CDR3 is TGCGCCAGCAGTGAGTCGGGGACTAGCGGGGCGTTGAGACAGTTCTTC.

J is TRBJ1-5 and V is TRBV5-6; 7 bases agree with TRBD1. Per the germline V gene, CDR1 is SGHDT and CDR2 is YYEEEE. CDR3 length: 16 residues. With V trimmed by 2 bases and J by 5 bases, 10 bases remained unmatched. CDR3 sequence (DNA): TGTGCCAGCAGCTTATTCGAGGGAGGGGGCTATCAGCCCCAGCATTTT. Translating it yields CASSLFEGGGYQPQHF.

This chain links TRBV5-1 with TRBJ2-1; 10 bases map to TRBD2. Germline-derived CDR1 and CDR2 are SGHRS and YFSETQ. This CDR3 is 16 amino acids long. Losses at the gene ends were 1 base for V and 5 bases for J; bases not matched to a gene: 6. The CDR3 protein is CASSLPPSGGHNEQFF. The CDR3 coding sequence is TGCGCCAGCAGCTTGCCTCCTAGCGGGGGCCACAATGAGCAGTTCTTC.

The chain has TRBV20-1 and TRBJ2-3; the match to TRBD2 covers 9 bases. The CDR3 extends over 19 amino acids. CDR1 is DFQATT, CDR2 SNEGSKA, per germline (reference sequence). Trimming took 2 bases from V and 2 from J; bases not matched to a gene: 17. The CDR3, as DNA: TGCAGTGCTAGAAGGGTAGCGGGGGAGTACGGTGGCTTCACAGATACGCAGTATTTT. This sequence encodes CSARRVAGEYGGFTDTQYF.

The chain has TRBV19 and TRBJ2-1; 9 bases map to TRBD2. Germline lookup yields CDR1 LNHDA and CDR2 SQIVND (reference sequence). The CDR3 runs 11 residues. After removal of 10 bases from V and 11 bases from J, the junction contained 6 bases not matched to a gene. The CDR3 loop is CATISGGKQFF. The CDR3 DNA follows: TGTGCCACCATTAGCGGGGGAAAGCAGTTCTTC.

The V gene is TRBV5-1, the J gene TRBJ2-3, with D hard to call. V was shortened by 3 bases and J by 2 bases, with 10 bases between the two germline ends. This CDR3 has 14 residues. Looked up from germline, CDR1 is SGHRS and CDR2 is YFSETQ. The CDR3 nucleotides are TGCGCCAGCAGCTCGCTGACAAACACAGATACGCAGTATTTT. Amino acids: CASSSLTNTDTQYF.

This chain joins TRBV10-3 and TRBJ1-2; the D gene is possibly TRBD1 (6 bases). The CDR3 has 12 amino acids. Germline CDR1 ENHRY, CDR2 SYGVKD. The V gene lost 7 bases and the J gene lost 3 bases, with 9 bases spanning the gap. CDR3: CAITGVDYGYTF. DNA for the CDR3: TGTGCCATCACAGGGGTCGACTATGGCTACACCTTC.

The chain is built from TRBV6-2 or TRBV6-3 and TRBJ2-1; 10 bases are shared with TRBD2. The ends lost 7 bases at V and 7 bases at J; junction bases unmatched: 7. This CDR3 contains 14 residues. Germline CDR1 reads MNHEY; CDR2 reads SVGEGT. CDR3 sequence reads: CASKSGGARNEQFF. The CDR3, as DNA: TGTGCCAGCAAGAGCGGGGGGGCGAGGAATGAGCAGTTCTTC.